There are a few counts of the clone carrying this T cell receptor (beta chain). Its antigen is currently unknown. Trimming took 7 bases from V and 8 from J; bases not matched to a gene: 10. The CDR3 is made up of 14 amino acids. Germline lookup yields CDR1 MNHEY and CDR2 SMNVEV (reference sequence). The data were taken from a study of cytomegalovirus exposure and HLA in healthy donors. Overall study findings and caveats: Later analysis suggested links between common viral pathogens and several top significant clusters. It was only CMV serostatus that was available as immune exposure information.

It was with 60 Vbeta and 13 Jbeta primers that the PCR ran. TCRdb's table, derived via immunoSEQ multiplex PCR, lists solely in-frame clones and lacks some. Here the sample spans some 65,000 clones, approximately 72% being singletons. The V call is TRBV27, the J call TRBJ2-2; 7 bases fit TRBD2. This TCR derives from a woman under 40 in good health and CMV-seronegative. Sequenced sample: PBMCs. The CDR3 DNA sequence: TGTGCCAGCACCACGGGCGGACTAGGGGGGGAGCTGTTTTTT. Protein: CASTTGGLGGELFF.